The 13 T cell receptor beta chains below all came from one sample that was sequenced in a study of T cell responses to AZD1222 COVID-19 vaccine. TCRdb's table, derived via immunoSEQ multiplex PCR, lists solely in-frame clones and lacks some. The table lists 140,000 to 150,000 clones, 85% to 90% of them singletons, with roughly 1.7% in the top ten. Sequenced material: peripheral blood, taken on day 0 of AZD1222 vaccination. Receptor source: an adult in good health.

The chain combines TRBV18 with TRBJ1-1; D is undetermined. Germline V gene data show CDR1 as KGHSH and CDR2 as LQKENI. CDR3 length: 13 residues. V was cut by 1 base and J by 1 base, with 4 bases left in between. CDR3 amino acids: CASSPQGNTEAFF. As DNA, the CDR3 is TGTGCCAGCTCACCACAGGGGAACACTGAAGCTTTCTTT. Full variable domain (rest looked up from reference TRBV18 and TRBJ1-1): NAGVMQNPRHLVRRRGQEARLRCSPMKGHSHVYWYRQLPEEGLKFMVYLQKENIIDESGMPKERFSAEFPKEGPSILRIQQVVRGDSAAYFCASSPQGNTEAFFGQGTRLTVV.

The V and J genes are TRBV28 and TRBJ1-2, with unresolved D. This CDR3 comprises 11 residues. The ends were cut back, 5 bases at V and 4 bases at J, with 5 bases in the middle. Germline CDR1 MDHEN, CDR2 SYDVKM. The CDR3 DNA reads as TGTGCCAGCAGTGATCCCTATGGCTACACCTTC. It yields the protein CASSDPYGYTF.

This chain joins TRBV30 and TRBJ1-6; possibly TRBD1 for D (5 bases). Germline V gene lookup returns CDR1 GTSNPN and CDR2 SVGIG (reference sequence). This CDR3 spans 14 amino acids. The V end lost 5 bases, the J end lost 10 bases, and 18 bases lay between the germline ends. This CDR3 is CAWSDGTLASPLHF. The CDR3 DNA sequence: TGTGCCTGGTCCGATGGGACCTTAGCATCACCCCTCCACTTT.

This clone showed up just once. The chain has TRBV18 and TRBJ2-7; 13 bases match TRBD2. Germline V gene sequence: CDR1 KGHSH, CDR2 LQKENI. V lost 3 bases and J lost 3; bases outside the gene matches: 8. The CDR3 runs 17 residues. The CDR3 region has the DNA TGTGCCAGCTCACCCGGACCGGGACTAGCGGGGAGCTACGAGCAGTACTTC. It is translated as CASSPGPGLAGSYEQYF.

This chain uses TRBV28 with TRBJ1-1; D perhaps matches TRBD1 (6 bases). The ends were cut back, 2 bases at V and 1 base at J, with 11 bases in the middle. The CDR3 runs to 15 residues. Germline CDR1 reads MDHEN; CDR2 reads SYDVKM. CDR3 sequence (DNA): TGTGCCAGCAGTTTACAGGGGATCGGGAACACTGAAGCTTTCTTT. Translation: CASSLQGIGNTEAFF. Combining the CDR3 with reference TRBV28 and TRBJ1-1 gives the whole variable domain DVKVTQSSRYLVKRTGEKVFLECVQDMDHENMFWYRQDPGLGLRLIYFSYDVKMKEKGDIPEGYSVSREKKERFSLILESASTNQTSMYLCASSLQGIGNTEAFFGQGTRLTVV.

The rearrangement links TRBV28 to TRBJ1-5; D unresolved. The V gene lost 3 bases and the J gene lost 5 bases, with 11 bases spanning the gap. There are 14 residues in the CDR3. Germline lookup yields CDR1 MDHEN and CDR2 SYDVKM. CDR3 sequence: CASSLWQPYQPQHF. The CDR3 DNA reads as TGTGCCAGCAGTTTGTGGCAGCCCTATCAGCCCCAGCATTTT. Together with reference TRBV28 and TRBJ1-5, the CDR3 gives the full variable domain: DVKVTQSSRYLVKRTGEKVFLECVQDMDHENMFWYRQDPGLGLRLIYFSYDVKMKEKGDIPEGYSVSREKKERFSLILESASTNQTSMYLCASSLWQPYQPQHFGDGTRLSIL.

The genes are TRBV28 and TRBJ2-3; weak D call: TRBD2 (5 bases). Trimming pared 2 bases from V and 5 bases from J, leaving 11 bases between. This CDR3 comprises 14 residues. The germline V gene encodes CDR1 MDHEN and CDR2 SYDVKM. The CDR3 loop is CASSLPDRGDTQYF. The CDR3 nucleotides read TGTGCCAGCAGTTTACCGGATCGGGGAGATACGCAGTATTTT.

This rearrangement joins TRBV28 to TRBJ1-3; D is unclear. The germline CDR1 and CDR2 sequences are MDHEN and SYDVKM. Trimming took off 2 bases at V and 3 bases at J, with 5 bases between the two ends. This CDR3 spans 13 amino acids. The CDR3 coding sequence is TGTGCCAGCAGTTTAGAGTTTGGAAACACCATATATTTT. It is translated as CASSLEFGNTIYF.

The chain links TRBV11-2 to TRBJ2-5; D might be TRBD1 (5 bases). This CDR3 has 15 amino acids. Germline V gene lookup returns CDR1 SGHAT and CDR2 FQNNGV. V lost 6 bases and J 1 base, leaving 15 bases between the germline ends. DNA of the CDR3: TGTGCCAGCAGGCCTTTCCAAGGGGTCCAAGAGACCCAGTACTTC. It codes for CASRPFQGVQETQYF.

This sequence joins TRBV29-1 and TRBJ1-4; tentative D call: TRBD1 (6 bases). This CDR3 is built from 12 residues. Germline CDR1 is SQVTM and CDR2 is ANQGSEA. V was trimmed by 5 bases and J by 5 bases, leaving 9 bases between them. CDR3 sequence reads: CSVNQGNEKLFF. In DNA form, the CDR3 reads TGCAGCGTTAACCAGGGGAATGAAAAACTGTTTTTT.

In its sample, this clone was seen once. This sequence joins TRBV12-3 or TRBV12-4 and TRBJ1-1, with D tentatively TRBD1 (6 bases). The CDR3 length is 13 residues. Between the trimmed V and J ends, which lost 10 bases and 0 bases, there was a span of 12 bases. In nucleotides, the CDR3 is TGTGCCACAGGGAGGGGGATGAACACTGAAGCTTTCTTT. Its translation: CATGRGMNTEAFF.

The CDR3 is CASSLPGQGTYEQYF. The CDR3 region has the DNA TGCGCCAGCAGCTTACCGGGACAGGGGACCTACGAGCAGTACTTC. V is TRBV5-1 and J is TRBJ2-7; 10 positions match TRBD1. The CDR3 length is 15 residues. The J segment lost 2 bases and the V segment lost 2 bases, leaving 4 bases of the junction unmatched. Per the germline V gene, CDR1 is SGHRS and CDR2 is YFSETQ.

The chain employs TRBV7-8 and TRBJ1-1, with TRBD1 as a possible D gene (5 bases). Germline V gene data show CDR1 as SGHVS and CDR2 as FQNEAQ. The length of the CDR3 is 14 residues. Trimming left V 5 bases short and J 11 bases short, with 21 bases between. The CDR3 spells CASSTSEQAVRAFF. CDR3 bases: TGTGCCAGCAGCACGAGTGAACAGGCAGTCAGGGCTTTCTTT.